Following are 17 T cell receptor beta chains from one sample sequenced in a study of cytomegalovirus exposure and HLA in healthy donors. PCR used 60 Vbeta primers and 13 Jbeta primers. The data were produced by immunoSEQ multiplex PCR, yet TCRdb's version contains in-frame clones alone and is incomplete. Here the sample table reports about 200,000 clones. The sample was PBMCs. Receptor source: a girl aged 2 to 10 in good health and CMV-seropositive.

The J gene is TRBJ2-2, the V gene TRBV18, with a tentative D call TRBD1 (6 bases). The ends were cut back, 3 bases at V and 4 bases at J, with 15 bases in the middle. CDR3 length: 16 amino acids. Germline loops: CDR1 KGHSH, CDR2 LQKENI. CDR3 residues: CASSPRDTGGTGELFF. The CDR3 bases are TGTGCCAGCTCACCCCGGGACACGGGTGGCACCGGGGAGCTGTTTTTT.

The V and J genes are TRBV7-2 and TRBJ2-1; D may be TRBD2 (6 bases). This CDR3 contains 14 residues. The germline V gene encodes CDR1 SGHTA and CDR2 FQGNSA. Between the trimmed V and J ends, which lost 3 bases and 7 bases, there was a span of 13 bases. CDR3 DNA sequence: TGTGCCAGCAGCTTGTCGCGGGATATTAATGAGCAGTTCTTC. This encodes CASSLSRDINEQFF.

A note on this clone: Other DNA sequences within the sample encode an identical CDR3. This chain links TRBV5-4 with TRBJ1-2; 7 bases map to TRBD1. The CDR3 extends over 12 amino acids. The V and J ends lost 4 bases and 8 bases, in that order; junction bases with no gene match: 5. From germline, CDR1 is SGHNT and CDR2 YYREEE (reference sequence). The CDR3: CASSPGQFGYTF. As DNA, the CDR3 is TGTGCCAGCAGCCCGGGACAGTTCGGCTACACCTTC.

The CDR3 sequence: CASSQGILERGNEQFF. As DNA, the CDR3 is TGTGCCAGCAGCCAAGGAATCTTGGAAAGGGGCAATGAGCAGTTCTTC. The chain recombines TRBV14 with TRBJ2-1; D might be TRBD1 (5 bases). The V gene's germline CDR1 is SGHDN and CDR2 FVKESK. The germline V and J ends were trimmed by 1 base and 6 bases, with 16 bases remaining between them. This CDR3 is 16 amino acids long.

V and J are TRBV7-9 and TRBJ1-2; tentative D call: TRBD1 (5 bases). Germline assignment: CDR1 SEHNR and CDR2 FQNEAQ (reference sequence). The CDR3 totals 14 residues. The ends were cut back, 3 bases at V and 6 bases at J, with 14 bases in the middle. The CDR3 DNA is TGTGCCAGCAGCTTCCTAGGGGCGGAAGATGGCTACACCTTC. Its protein is CASSFLGAEDGYTF. Drawing the rest from reference TRBV7-9 and TRBJ1-2, the complete variable domain is DTGVSQNPRHKITKRGQNVTFRCDPISEHNRLYWYRQTLGQGPEFLTYFQNEAQLEKSRLLSDRFSAERPKGSFSTLEIQRTEQGDSAMYLCASSFLGAEDGYTFGSGTRLTVV.

This rearrangement joins TRBV13 to TRBJ1-3; no firm D call. V gave up 0 bases and J gave up 0 bases, with 12 bases separating them. The V gene's germline CDR1 is PRHDT and CDR2 FYEKMQ (reference sequence). The CDR3 length is 17 residues. The CDR3 is CASSLGLGESSGNTIYF. The CDR3 coding sequence is TGTGCCAGCAGCTTAGGCCTTGGGGAGAGCTCTGGAAACACCATATATTTT.

V is TRBV29-1 and J is TRBJ2-2; TRBD1 is a possible D gene (6 bases). With 7 bases removed from V and 1 base from J, the gap between germline ends came to 16 bases. The CDR3 has 15 amino acids. CDR1 is SQVTM, CDR2 ANQGSEA, per germline. The CDR3 loop reads CSAKQGPRNTGELFF. Written as DNA, the CDR3 is TGCAGCGCGAAACAGGGCCCTAGGAACACCGGGGAGCTGTTTTTT.

In regard to this clone: One junction end does not reproduce the germline sequence, and a read error may be involved. Distinct nucleotide sequences in the sample also encode this CDR3. The V gene is TRBV5-6, the J gene TRBJ1-6; perhaps TRBD1 as D (6 bases). CDR1 and CDR2 (germline): SGHDT, YYEEEE. The CDR3 runs 13 residues. The CDR3: CASSLYRVSPLHF. The CDR3 DNA sequence: TGCGCCAGCAGCCTTTACAGGGTTTCACCCCTCCACTTT.

The chain is built from TRBV2 and TRBJ1-5; 7 nucleotides agree with TRBD1. This CDR3 spans 16 amino acids. V trimming: 8 bases; J trimming: 3 bases; junction bases outside the gene matches: 13. Germline assignment: CDR1 SNHLY and CDR2 FYNNEI. The CDR3 protein is CASSHSGTAINQPQHF. The CDR3 nucleotides read TGTGCCAGCTCTCACTCCGGGACAGCCATCAATCAGCCCCAGCATTTT.

The genes are TRBV27 and TRBJ1-5, with D perhaps matching TRBD1 (6 bases). The CDR3 loop spans 13 amino acids. V lost 1 base and J lost 6, with 7 bases in between. The V gene's germline CDR1 is MNHEY and CDR2 SMNVEV (reference sequence). The CDR3 here is CASSLWGPQPQHF. Written as DNA, the CDR3 is TGTGCCAGCAGTTTATGGGGGCCTCAGCCCCAGCATTTT.

The chain employs TRBV9 and TRBJ2-3; 8 bases agree with TRBD2. The CDR3 consists of 17 residues. V dropped 1 base and J dropped 2; count of bases not matched to a gene: 9. Per germline, CDR1 SGDLS and CDR2 YYNGEE. The CDR3: CASSVSGGRLLTDTQYF. The DNA of the CDR3 is TGTGCCAGCAGCGTATCGGGAGGGCGGTTACTCACAGATACGCAGTATTTT.

The chain recombines TRBV5-6 with TRBJ2-3; tentative D call: TRBD2 (6 bases). Germline V gives CDR1 SGHDT, CDR2 YYEEEE. V was cut by 0 bases and J by 10 bases, with 9 bases left in between. The CDR3 loop spans 12 amino acids. CDR3 in amino acids: CASSLAGEAQYF. The CDR3 DNA follows: TGTGCCAGCAGCTTGGCGGGAGAAGCGCAGTATTTT.

CDR3 residues: CASSYRLAGDTDTQYF. As DNA, the CDR3 is TGTGCCAGCAGCTATCGACTAGCGGGGGACACAGATACGCAGTATTTT. The chain carries TRBV14 and TRBJ2-3; 12 nucleotides match TRBD2. This CDR3 is 16 amino acids long. V trimming: 5 bases; J trimming: 2 bases; junction bases outside the gene matches: 5. Germline-derived CDR1 and CDR2 are SGHDN and FVKESK. The entire variable domain, with the rest obtained from reference TRBV14 and TRBJ2-3, is as follows: EAGVTQFPSHSVIEKGQTVTLRCDPISGHDNLYWYRRVMGKEIKFLLHFVKESKQDESGMPNNRFLAERTGGTYSTLKVQPAELEDSGVYFCASSYRLAGDTDTQYFGPGTRLTVL.

A note on this clone: Since the CDR3 does not end with the conserved phenylalanine or tryptophan, this likely comes from a read error. J is TRBJ1-2 and V is TRBV28, with 8 nucleotides matching TRBD1. Germline loops: CDR1 MDHEN, CDR2 SYDVKM. The length of the CDR3 is 14 residues. The junction had 7 bases not matched to a gene; V was cut back by 6 bases and J by 4 bases. The CDR3 loop reads CASRTRQGTYGYTL. The CDR3 nucleotides read TGTGCCAGCAGGACCCGACAGGGGACCTATGGCTACACCCTC.

The chain recombines TRBV18 with TRBJ2-7, with TRBD1 matching 7 bases. V gave up 0 bases and J gave up 5 bases; unmatched junction bases: 7. This CDR3 comprises 15 residues. Germline CDR1 reads KGHSH; CDR2 reads LQKENI. CDR3 loop: CASSPPSTGLNEQYF. The CDR3, as DNA: TGTGCCAGCTCACCACCGTCGACAGGGTTGAACGAGCAGTACTTC.

The chain recombines TRBV10-3 with TRBJ2-5; 10 positions agree with TRBD2. CDR1 and CDR2 (germline): ENHRY, SYGVKD. The CDR3 is made up of 15 amino acids. J lost 5 bases, V lost 0 bases, and 3 bases had no gene match. The CDR3 DNA is TGTGCCATCAGTGAGTCAAGGACTAGCGGCGAGACCCAGTACTTC. It specifies CAISESRTSGETQYF.

The chain joins TRBV4-2 to TRBJ2-6; 7 positions agree with TRBD1. Germline V CDR1 and CDR2: LGHNA, YNFKEQ. Trimming took 1 base from V and 0 from J; bases not matched to a gene: 12. CDR3 length: 20 amino acids. Here the CDR3 reads CASSQALITTGSSGANVLTF. CDR3 DNA sequence: TGTGCCAGCAGCCAAGCACTGATCACGACAGGGAGCTCTGGGGCCAACGTCCTGACTTTC.